The rows below give T cell receptor beta chains drawn from one sample of a study of control samples from healthy donors and cancer patients. Method: immunoSEQ multiplex PCR; TCRdb's copy keeps in-frame clones and lacks some. Of approximately 110,000 clones listed, approximately 93% were seen once; the top ten hold about 7.2%. The sample comprised blood. The receptor source for this set is a woman aged 18-30 years in good health. CDR3s include the opening cysteine and the closing phenylalanine or tryptophan. Each record gives: J gene, CDR3 length, D gene, clone size, V gene, CDR3 DNA, CDR3 protein. A D gene is named only where the DNA matches it firmly. Rows give clone size only sometimes, using once, few, many, or a class for an expanded clone.

TRBJ1-5	15	TRBD1	few	TRBV27	TGTGCCAGCTGTCGGGACAGGGCCAGCAATCAGCCCCAGCATTTT	CASCRDRASNQPQHF
TRBJ1-2	14	TRBD1	.	TRBV28	TGTGCCAGCAGTTTTTGGGGGACAGGGGATGGCTACACCTTC	CASSFWGTGDGYTF
TRBJ2-5	15	TRBD2	.	TRBV28	TGTGCCAGTGGGGCGGGAGGTATTGGAGGAGAGACCCAGTACTTC	CASGAGGIGGETQYF
TRBJ1-1	16	TRBD1	.	TRBV10-3	TGTGCCATCAGCGCCGGGACAGGGGGAATGAACACTGAAGCTTTCTTT	CAISAGTGGMNTEAFF
TRBJ2-2	16	TRBD2	.	TRBV6-2/TRBV6-3	TGTGCCAGCAGTTCTAGCGGGAGGATGAACACCGGGGAGCTGTTTTTT	CASSSSGRMNTGELFF
TRBJ2-1	15	TRBD2	.	TRBV27	TGTGCCAGCTTGGCCGCGGGAGGTACACTTTATGAGCAGTTCTTC	CASLAAGGTLYEQFF
TRBJ2-1	16	.	.	TRBV24-1	TGTGCCACCAGTGACTCTGGACAGGGACTATACAATGAGCAGTTCTTC	CATSDSGQGLYNEQFF
TRBJ1-1	13	.	.	TRBV19	TGTGCCAGTAGTATAGGAGTTGGCACTGAAGCTTTCTTT	CASSIGVGTEAFF
TRBJ2-7	12	TRBD2	.	TRBV7-2	TGTGCCAGCAAACTAGCGGGAGACGAGCAGTACTTC	CASKLAGDEQYF
TRBJ1-3	18	.	.	TRBV19	TGTGCCAGTAGTATATTTCCCGGTCCCCAGGACTCTGGAAACACCATATATTTT	CASSIFPGPQDSGNTIYF
TRBJ1-1	15	.	.	TRBV19	TGTGCCAGTAGAAGTACAATGCTTGCGCGGACTGAAGCTTTCTTT	CASRSTMLARTEAFF
TRBJ2-2	14	.	.	TRBV3-1/TRBV3-2	TGTGCCAGCAGCCAATACCTCTCAGCCGAGGAGCTGTTTTTT	CASSQYLSAEELFF
TRBJ1-2	17	.	.	TRBV4-2	TGTGCCAGCAGCCGTATTCTACCGCCGGGACGTTTCTATGGCTACACCTTC	CASSRILPPGRFYGYTF
TRBJ2-3	13	TRBD2	.	TRBV3-1/TRBV3-2	TGTGCCAGCAGCCTACTAGCGACAGATACGCAGTATTTT	CASSLLATDTQYF
TRBJ1-1	16	.	.	TRBV30	TGTGCCTCTGAGGGCGGTTATAGGCCCTTGAACACTGAAGCTTTCTTT	CASEGGYRPLNTEAFF
TRBJ2-3	15	.	.	TRBV6-5	TGTGCCAGCAGTATGACTAGCAGGGGTCCAGATACGCAGTATTTT	CASSMTSRGPDTQYF
TRBJ2-2	22	TRBD1	.	TRBV19	TGTGCCAGCAAGCGTCACGAACGCGCTGGACAGGGAAGAAAACCGAACACCGGGGAGCTGTTTTTT	CASKRHERAGQGRKPNTGELFF
TRBJ2-1	15	.	.	TRBV10-3	TGTGCCATCAGTGAGCCGGACCTTGGAGGTGGTGAGCAGTTCTTC	CAISEPDLGGGEQFF
TRBJ2-5	13	.	once	TRBV10-1	TGCGCCACCGAATTCACAGGTCAAGAGACCCAGTACTTC	CATEFTGQETQYF
TRBJ2-7	17	TRBD1	.	TRBV27	TGTGCCAGCAGTTTATATCCGGGACAGGGGCCCTCCTACGAGCAGTACTTC	CASSLYPGQGPSYEQYF
TRBJ2-5	14	TRBD1	.	TRBV3-1/TRBV3-2	TGTGCCAGCAGCGTAGACAGGGAACAAGAGACCCAGTACTTC	CASSVDREQETQYF
TRBJ1-2	14	.	once	TRBV7-2	TGTGCCAGCACCCCTAACCGGGGGGGGTATGGCTACACCTTC	CASTPNRGGYGYTF
TRBJ1-1	15	.	.	TRBV11-3	TGTGCCAGCAGCTTAGGGTCGGTGGGGAACACTGAAGCTTTCTTT	CASSLGSVGNTEAFF
TRBJ2-5	15	.	.	TRBV7-2	TGTGCCAGCAGCCCAGGGGCAGGGCTTCAAGAGACCCAGTACTTC	CASSPGAGLQETQYF
TRBJ2-3	14	.	.	TRBV29-1	TGCAGCGTTGGGATAGCAGGGCCCACAGATACGCAGTATTTT	CSVGIAGPTDTQYF
TRBJ2-1	11	.	.	TRBV20-1	TGCACTTACCGGGGGACAAATGAGCAGTTCTTC	CTYRGTNEQFF
TRBJ1-5	13	TRBD1	.	TRBV27	TGTGCCAGCCGTAAGGACAGGGAGGGGCCCCAGCATTTT	CASRKDREGPQHF
TRBJ2-7	15	.	.	TRBV6-2/TRBV6-3	TGTGCCAGCAGTTATTCAGGAACACTCTCCTACGAGCAGTACTTC	CASSYSGTLSYEQYF
TRBJ2-1	16	TRBD2	.	TRBV19	TGTGCCAGTAGTGGGACTAGCGGGAGAAAATACAATGAGCAGTTCTTC	CASSGTSGRKYNEQFF
TRBJ1-1	15	.	.	TRBV28	TGTGCCAGCAGTTTACCCCGCGAGATGAACACTGAAGCTTTCTTT	CASSLPREMNTEAFF
TRBJ2-7	16	TRBD2	.	TRBV6-2/TRBV6-3	TGTGCCAGCAGTGACGGACTAGCGGGGGCTTCCTACGAGCAGTACTTC	CASSDGLAGASYEQYF
TRBJ1-2	14	.	.	TRBV14	TGTGCCAGCAGCCAAGGAGTCATAGGAGGAGGCTACACCTTC	CASSQGVIGGGYTF
TRBJ2-7	17	.	.	TRBV4-3	TGCGCCAGCAGCCAAGATGTATCTCCACAGATCTCCTACGAGCAGTACTTC	CASSQDVSPQISYEQYF
TRBJ1-4	16	.	.	TRBV24-1	TGTGCCACCAGTGATTCCCGCGGGGGGAAGGGTGAAAAACTGTTTTTT	CATSDSRGGKGEKLFF
TRBJ2-7	14	TRBD1	.	TRBV2	TGTGCCAGCGTAAGGACAGGCAATTCCTACGAGCAGTACTTC	CASVRTGNSYEQYF
TRBJ2-1	15	.	.	TRBV24-1	TGTGCCACCAGGGGACATTCAACGGGGGACAATGAGCAGTTCTTC	CATRGHSTGDNEQFF
TRBJ2-7	12	.	.	TRBV30	TGTGCCTGGTTACGGGGTTTGGGAGAGCAGTACTTC	CAWLRGLGEQYF
TRBJ2-3	15	.	.	TRBV7-8	TGTGCCAGCAGCTTAGGGCAGATGAGCACAGATACGCAGTATTTT	CASSLGQMSTDTQYF
TRBJ2-7	10	.	.	TRBV20-1	TGCAGTGCTAGTTACGACGAGCAGTACTTC	CSASYDEQYF
TRBJ2-5	15	.	once	TRBV7-8	TGTGCCAGCAGCTTAGCCCCTAGAATCCAAGAGACCCAGTACTTC	CASSLAPRIQETQYF
TRBJ2-2	15	TRBD2	few	TRBV11-2	TGTGCCAGCAGCTTAGTTAGCGGGAGCACCGGGGAGCTGTTTTTT	CASSLVSGSTGELFF
TRBJ2-1	15	TRBD1	once	TRBV18	TGTGCCAGCTCCTACCGGGACAGCTCCTACAATGAGCAGTTCTTC	CASSYRDSSYNEQFF
TRBJ2-5	15	TRBD2	.	TRBV28	TGTGCCAGCAGTTTAAGAGGAGCGGGACTGGAGACCCAGTACTTC	CASSLRGAGLETQYF
TRBJ2-1	17	.	.	TRBV6-2/TRBV6-3	TGTGCCAGCAGTTACGTTCCGACTCAGGGTTCCTACAATGAGCAGTTCTTC	CASSYVPTQGSYNEQFF
TRBJ1-6	14	.	.	TRBV2	TGTGCCAGCAGCCCGCCAGGATCTAATTCACCCCTCCACTTT	CASSPPGSNSPLHF
TRBJ1-1	16	.	.	TRBV4-3	TGCGCCAGCAGCCACTTAGAGGGAACAGGGCGCACTGAAGCTTTCTTT	CASSHLEGTGRTEAFF
TRBJ2-7	14	TRBD2	.	TRBV2	TGTGCCAGCAACCTACTAGCGGGAGACTTCGAGCAGTACTTC	CASNLLAGDFEQYF
TRBJ2-1	13	.	.	TRBV4-3	TGCGCCAGCAGCCAAACGACGACCGATGAGCAGTTCTTC	CASSQTTTDEQFF
TRBJ2-1	15	TRBD1	.	TRBV2	TGTGCCAGCAGTCGGTACGGGACAGGGGGGGATGAGCAGTTCTTC	CASSRYGTGGDEQFF
TRBJ2-3	15	.	.	TRBV6-5	TGTGCCAGCAGGGACCCCAGGGTCGACACAGATACGCAGTATTTT	CASRDPRVDTDTQYF
TRBJ1-1	13	.	.	TRBV9	TGTGCCAGCAGCGTAGATAGGTACACTGAAGCTTTCTTT	CASSVDRYTEAFF
TRBJ2-7	16	.	.	TRBV15	TGTGCCACCAGCAGAGATCACGTCCAGGGAATTTACGAGCAGTACTTC	CATSRDHVQGIYEQYF
TRBJ2-5	9	.	.	TRBV2	TGTGCCTTGAAGGGGCCCCAGTACTTC	CALKGPQYF
TRBJ2-7	16	TRBD1	.	TRBV19	TGTGCCAGTAGTATGATGGGACAGGGGGATTTCAACGAGCAGTACTTC	CASSMMGQGDFNEQYF
TRBJ2-7	17	.	.	TRBV4-3	TGCGCCAGCAGCCACGATTTTAGGGGGACTGTCACCTACGAGCAGTACTTC	CASSHDFRGTVTYEQYF
TRBJ2-1	19	TRBD2	.	TRBV7-2	TGTGCCAGCAGCTTAGCCCCATATTTGGGCGGGAGCTCCTACAATGAGCAGTTCTTC	CASSLAPYLGGSSYNEQFF
TRBJ1-3	16	TRBD1	.	TRBV15	TGTGCCACCAAATCGGGACAGGACTTCTCTGGAAACACCATATATTTT	CATKSGQDFSGNTIYF
TRBJ2-5	16	TRBD1	.	TRBV5-1	TGCGCCAGCAGCTATACCGGGGGACAGGTCCTGGAGACCCAGTACTTC	CASSYTGGQVLETQYF
TRBJ2-5	15	TRBD2	.	TRBV5-4	TGTGCCAGCAATAACGGACTAGCGGGAGGAGAGACCCAGTACTTC	CASNNGLAGGETQYF